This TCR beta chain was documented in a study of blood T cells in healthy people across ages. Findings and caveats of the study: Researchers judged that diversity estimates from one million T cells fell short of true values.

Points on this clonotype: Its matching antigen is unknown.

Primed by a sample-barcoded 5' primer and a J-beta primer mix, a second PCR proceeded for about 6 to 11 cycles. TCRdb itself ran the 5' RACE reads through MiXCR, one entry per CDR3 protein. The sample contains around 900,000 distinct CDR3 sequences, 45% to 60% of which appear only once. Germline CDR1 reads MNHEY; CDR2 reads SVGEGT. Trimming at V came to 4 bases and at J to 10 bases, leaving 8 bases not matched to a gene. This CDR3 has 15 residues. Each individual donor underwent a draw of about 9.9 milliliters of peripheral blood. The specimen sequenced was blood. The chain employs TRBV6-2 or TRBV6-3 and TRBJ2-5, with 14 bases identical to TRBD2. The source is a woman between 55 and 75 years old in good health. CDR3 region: CASSSPGLAGVGQYF. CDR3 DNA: TGTGCCAGCAGTTCACCGGGACTAGCGGGAGTAGGCCAGTACTTC.